The entry that follows covers one TCR beta chain sequence. The antigen is not known. V lost 5 bases to trimming and J lost 2 bases; unmatched junction nucleotides: 7. Germline V gene data show CDR1 as SGHTA and CDR2 as FQGTGA. The CDR3 has 16 amino acids. This entry belongs to a study of beta chain features in type 1 diabetes. Study-level findings and limits: Type 1 diabetes patients showed a moderate but significant shortening of TCRB CDR3s in all four CD4+ subsets.

The whole isolated RNA underwent reverse transcription, so sequencing captured expressed TCRB transcripts. Method: immunoSEQ multiplex PCR; TCRdb's copy keeps in-frame clones and lacks some. The repertoire holds 50,000 to 70,000 clones, with 52% as singletons. One heparinised draw, averaging around 120 mL, was taken per donor. Via CD45RO/CCR7/CD25/CD127/CD95/CD27, cells of the CD4+ naive, central memory, regulatory and stem cell-like memory subsets were sorted. J is TRBJ2-1 and V is TRBV7-3, with 9 bases that match TRBD1. The origin of this receptor is a woman in her 40s with type 1 diabetes. Sequenced sample: Tregs from blood. The CDR3 loop is CASSAAGQGTYNEQFF. CDR3 in DNA: TGTGCCAGCAGCGCCGCGGGACAGGGAACCTACAATGAGCAGTTCTTC. The whole variable domain, filled in from reference TRBV7-3 and TRBJ2-1, reads GAGVSQTPSNKVTEKGKYVELRCDPISGHTALYWYRQSLGQGPEFLIYFQGTGAADDSGLPNDRFFAVRPEGSVSTLKIQRTERGDSAVYLCASSAAGQGTYNEQFFGPGTRLTVL.